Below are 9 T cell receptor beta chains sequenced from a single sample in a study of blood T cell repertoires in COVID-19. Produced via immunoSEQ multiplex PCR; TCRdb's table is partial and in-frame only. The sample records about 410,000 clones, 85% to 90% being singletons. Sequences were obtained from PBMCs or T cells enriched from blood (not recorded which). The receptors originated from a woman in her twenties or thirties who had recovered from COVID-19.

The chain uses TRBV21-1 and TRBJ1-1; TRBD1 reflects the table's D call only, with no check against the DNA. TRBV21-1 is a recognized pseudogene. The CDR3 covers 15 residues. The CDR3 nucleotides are TGTGCCAGCAGCAAAGGAACAGGGGGGAGTACTGAAGCTTTCTTT. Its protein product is CASSKGTGGSTEAFF.

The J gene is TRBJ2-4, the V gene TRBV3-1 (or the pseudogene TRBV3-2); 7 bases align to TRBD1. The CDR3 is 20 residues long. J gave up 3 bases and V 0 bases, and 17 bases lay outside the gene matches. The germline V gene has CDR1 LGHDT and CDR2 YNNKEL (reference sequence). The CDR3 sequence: CASSQDLLRDRSTDKNIQYF. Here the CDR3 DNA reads TGTGCCAGCAGCCAAGACTTATTACGGGACAGAAGTACCGACAAAAACATTCAGTACTTC.

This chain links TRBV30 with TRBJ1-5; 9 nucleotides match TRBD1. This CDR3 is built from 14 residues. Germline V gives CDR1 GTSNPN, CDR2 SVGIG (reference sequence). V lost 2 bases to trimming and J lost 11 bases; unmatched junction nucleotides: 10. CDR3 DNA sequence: TGTGCCTGGAGTATTGGGACAGGGCTACTCGCCCAGCATTTT. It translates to CAWSIGTGLLAQHF.

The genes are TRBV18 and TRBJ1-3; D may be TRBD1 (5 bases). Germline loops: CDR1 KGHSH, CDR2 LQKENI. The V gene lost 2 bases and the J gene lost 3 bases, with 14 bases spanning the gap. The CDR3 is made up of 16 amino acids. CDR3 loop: CASSPERTRGGNTIYF. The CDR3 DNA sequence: TGTGCCAGCTCACCAGAGAGGACAAGGGGTGGAAACACCATATATTTT.

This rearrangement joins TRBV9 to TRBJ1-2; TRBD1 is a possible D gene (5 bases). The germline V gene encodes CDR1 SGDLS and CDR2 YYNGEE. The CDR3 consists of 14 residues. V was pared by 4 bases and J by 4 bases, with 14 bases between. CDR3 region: CASSSNRDFYGYTF. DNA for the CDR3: TGTGCCAGCAGCTCAAATCGGGACTTCTATGGCTACACCTTC.

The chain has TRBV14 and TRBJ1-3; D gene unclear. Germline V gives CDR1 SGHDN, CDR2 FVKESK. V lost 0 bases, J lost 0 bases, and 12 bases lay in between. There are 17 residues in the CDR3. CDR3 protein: CASSQELVAVSGNTIYF. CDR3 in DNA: TGTGCCAGCAGCCAAGAACTCGTTGCCGTCTCTGGAAACACCATATATTTT.

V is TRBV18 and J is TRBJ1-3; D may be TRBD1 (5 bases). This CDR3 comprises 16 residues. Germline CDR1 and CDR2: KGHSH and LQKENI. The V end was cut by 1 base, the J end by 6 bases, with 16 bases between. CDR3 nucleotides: TGTGCCAGCTCACCACGTTCGACAGCGTATGAAAACACCATATATTTT. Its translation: CASSPRSTAYENTIYF.

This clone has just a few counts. The CDR3 protein is CASRSDRGIRSYQPQHF. DNA for the CDR3: TGTGCCAGTAGATCGGACAGGGGAATTCGAAGTTATCAGCCCCAGCATTTT. The J gene is TRBJ1-5, the V gene TRBV19; 9 nucleotides agree with TRBD1. The CDR3 runs 17 residues. CDR1 LNHDA and CDR2 SQIVND come from the germline V gene (reference sequence). After removal of 6 bases from V and 5 bases from J, the junction contained 14 bases not matched to a gene.

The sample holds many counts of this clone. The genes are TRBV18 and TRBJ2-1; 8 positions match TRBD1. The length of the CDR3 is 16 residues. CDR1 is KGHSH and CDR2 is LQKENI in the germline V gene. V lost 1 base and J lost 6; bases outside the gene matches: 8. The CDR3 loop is CASSPLPQGASNEQFF. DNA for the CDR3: TGTGCCAGCTCACCACTACCCCAGGGGGCTAGCAATGAGCAGTTCTTC.